This TCR beta chain is drawn from a study of response to subunit inactivated influenza vaccine listed by TCRdb under 2018. As for the study more broadly: Deep quantitative T cell receptor repertoire profiling was used in the study to track responses to a trivalent subunit inactivated influenza vaccine. Results the study describes overall, beyond this receptor: The authors suggested that each seasonal influenza vaccination may recruit only a limited number of new T cells.

The library came from RT-PCR. The sequencer listed for this sample is Illumina HiSeq 2500. TCRdb handled the public reads itself, with Q25 trimming in fastp and clone calling in MiXCR, and kept productive beta chains. Merged by CDR3 protein, the rows form single entries marked with the most common genes and DNA. The sample data list more than 250,000 distinct CDR3 sequences, and 20% to 25% of these were observed just once. Together, the top ten hold 10% of the sample. The junction shows trimming of 2 bases on V and 5 bases on J, and the gene matches do not reach 4 bases of it. The CDR3 sequence holds 14 residues, the cysteine and phenylalanine included. Just the 42-base CDR3 DNA is kept, in frame starting at base 1. In the germline V gene, CDR1 corresponds to WSHSY and CDR2 to SAAADI. This clonotype has ten or more counts. Its antigen is unknown. The record has no base qualities; no much larger clone is one base away.

This specimen was PBMCs from blood, taken about 20 months after vaccination. This TCR was sampled from a man aged 50 to 75 who received an inactivated influenza vaccine. Donor details come from another sample of the same person, matched by shared clones. Recombination linked TRBV10-2 to TRBJ1-2; a stretch of 8 junction bases matches TRBD1. The DNA sequence reads TGCGCCAGCAGTGAGGCGCAGGGGGCGTATGGCTACACCTTC. Its translation reads: CASSEAQGAYGYTF.